Listed below are T cell receptor beta chains from one sample, sequenced in a study of cytomegalovirus exposure and HLA in healthy donors. Sequenced by immunoSEQ multiplex PCR; TCRdb stores in-frame clones only, minus some. The data contain 99,000 or so clones, roughly 13% of them singletons. Sequencing was done on a sample of PBMCs. Every receptor here comes from a man aged 40-55 years in good health and CMV-seropositive. Both conserved end residues are part of each CDR3. Each record gives: D gene, clone size, V gene, J gene, CDR3 protein, CDR3 DNA. The D gene is left open where the match is weak. For some rows the clone size is stated as once, few or many, or as a class when expanded; others skip it.

D: TRBD1
size: NA
V: TRBV6-6
J: TRBJ2-5
CDR3: CASRGTGGRETQYF
DNA: TGTGCCAGCAGGGGGACAGGGGGACGCGAGACCCAGTACTTC

D: TRBD1
size: few
V: TRBV27
J: TRBJ2-7
CDR3: CASSAGTDYEQYF
DNA: TGTGCCAGCAGTGCTGGGACAGACTACGAGCAGTACTTC

D: TRBD1
size: NA
V: TRBV28
J: TRBJ1-4
CDR3: CASSRDRGEKLFF
DNA: TGTGCCAGCAGTCGGGACAGGGGTGAAAAACTGTTTTTT

D: TRBD1
size: few
V: TRBV4-1
J: TRBJ1-2
CDR3: CASSPGQGIGYGYTF
DNA: TGCGCCAGCAGCCCCGGACAGGGGATCGGCTATGGCTACACCTTC

D: NA
size: few
V: TRBV4-3
J: TRBJ1-1
CDR3: CASSQGQRNTEAFF
DNA: TGCGCCAGCAGCCAAGGACAGCGGAACACTGAAGCTTTCTTT

D: TRBD1
size: NA
V: TRBV4-1
J: TRBJ2-5
CDR3: CASSLSPGQGAQETQYF
DNA: TGCGCCAGCAGCCTTTCTCCGGGACAGGGGGCCCAAGAGACCCAGTACTTC

D: TRBD1
size: few
V: TRBV28
J: TRBJ2-3
CDR3: CASRIAGQGASDTQYF
DNA: TGTGCCAGCAGAATTGCGGGACAGGGGGCATCAGATACGCAGTATTTT

D: TRBD2
size: few
V: TRBV12-5
J: TRBJ2-5
CDR3: CASGPGLAEGETQYF
DNA: TGTGCTAGTGGTCCGGGACTAGCGGAGGGAGAGACCCAGTACTTC

D: NA
size: few
V: TRBV19
J: TRBJ2-1
CDR3: CASSILTGSYNEQFF
DNA: TGTGCCAGTAGTATCCTCACCGGGAGTTACAATGAGCAGTTCTTC

D: TRBD1
size: few
V: TRBV28
J: TRBJ1-2
CDR3: CASSSGTGRNYGYTF
DNA: TGTGCCAGCAGCTCCGGGACAGGGAGAAACTATGGCTACACCTTC

D: TRBD2
size: NA
V: TRBV27
J: TRBJ2-2
CDR3: CASYALAGGPTGELFF
DNA: TGTGCCAGCTATGCTTTAGCGGGAGGTCCTACCGGGGAGCTGTTTTTT

D: NA
size: NA
V: TRBV29-1
J: TRBJ2-2
CDR3: CSVANRANTGELFF
DNA: TGCAGCGTTGCGAACAGGGCGAACACCGGGGAGCTGTTTTTT

D: TRBD2
size: few
V: TRBV4-1
J: TRBJ2-3
CDR3: CASSLPAGGIIDTQYF
DNA: TGCGCCAGCAGCCTCCCCGCGGGAGGGATAATAGATACGCAGTATTTT

D: TRBD2
size: once
V: TRBV9
J: TRBJ2-1
CDR3: CASSWTSAHSSSSYNEQFF
DNA: TGTGCCAGCAGTTGGACTAGCGCCCACTCCTCGAGCTCCTACAATGAGCAGTTCTTC

D: TRBD1
size: NA
V: TRBV5-6
J: TRBJ2-7
CDR3: CASSPRQGASYEQYF
DNA: TGTGCCAGCAGCCCCCGACAGGGGGCTTCCTACGAGCAGTACTTC

D: NA
size: few
V: TRBV7-3
J: TRBJ1-1
CDR3: CASSFGGGGAAFF
DNA: TGTGCCAGCAGCTTCGGTGGTGGAGGCGCGGCTTTCTTT

D: NA
size: few
V: TRBV28
J: TRBJ2-7
CDR3: CASSFAGWSATSYEQYF
DNA: TGTGCCAGCAGTTTCGCGGGTTGGTCAGCAACTTCCTACGAGCAGTACTTC

D: TRBD2
size: NA
V: TRBV6-5
J: TRBJ2-7
CDR3: CASSYAGTSASYEQYF
DNA: TGTGCCAGCAGTTACGCTGGGACTAGCGCGTCCTACGAGCAGTACTTC

D: TRBD2
size: NA
V: TRBV27
J: TRBJ2-2
CDR3: CASRTSGSTGELFF
DNA: TGTGCCAGCAGGACTAGCGGGAGCACCGGGGAGCTGTTTTTT

D: TRBD1
size: NA
V: TRBV5-6
J: TRBJ1-1
CDR3: CASSGQVDTEAFF
DNA: TGTGCCAGCAGCGGACAGGTGGACACTGAAGCTTTCTTT

D: TRBD1
size: NA
V: TRBV9
J: TRBJ2-6
CDR3: CASSGQGSPGANVLTF
DNA: TGTGCCAGCAGCGGACAGGGATCCCCCGGGGCCAACGTCCTGACTTTC

D: NA
size: few
V: TRBV6-5
J: TRBJ2-1
CDR3: CASSYDRYNEQFF
DNA: TGTGCCAGCAGTTACGACAGGTACAATGAGCAGTTCTTC

D: NA
size: few
V: TRBV5-6
J: TRBJ2-7
CDR3: CASSLGQRLTYEQYF
DNA: TGTGCCAGCAGCTTGGGGCAGAGGCTCACCTACGAGCAGTACTTC

D: NA
size: NA
V: TRBV28
J: TRBJ1-1
CDR3: CASSRALAEAFF
DNA: TGTGCCAGCAGTAGAGCTCTCGCTGAAGCTTTCTTT

D: TRBD1
size: NA
V: TRBV4-1
J: TRBJ2-7
CDR3: CASSQRTGPPSSYEQYF
DNA: TGCGCCAGCAGCCAACGGACAGGGCCTCCTAGCTCCTACGAGCAGTACTTC

D: TRBD1
size: few
V: TRBV6-5
J: TRBJ1-2
CDR3: CASSTNRGPNYGYTF
DNA: TGTGCCAGCAGTACAAACAGGGGGCCTAACTATGGCTACACCTTC

D: NA
size: few
V: TRBV7-6
J: TRBJ2-1
CDR3: CASSLMRSNSYNEQFF
DNA: TGTGCCAGCAGCTTGATGCGTTCAAACTCCTACAATGAGCAGTTCTTC

D: NA
size: few
V: TRBV6-5
J: TRBJ1-6
CDR3: CASSPAFSPLHF
DNA: TGTGCCAGCAGTCCCGCGTTCTCACCCCTCCACTTT

D: NA
size: few
V: TRBV5-1
J: TRBJ2-7
CDR3: CASRLSGEQYF
DNA: TGCGCCAGCAGACTCTCGGGTGAGCAGTACTTC

D: NA
size: few
V: TRBV6-5
J: TRBJ2-1
CDR3: CASSLVGAHNEQFF
DNA: TGTGCCAGCAGTTTAGTTGGGGCCCACAATGAGCAGTTCTTC

D: NA
size: NA
V: TRBV27
J: TRBJ2-7
CDR3: CASSLSRGLYEQYF
DNA: TGTGCCAGCAGTTTATCTCGGGGATTGTACGAGCAGTACTTC

D: TRBD2
size: few
V: TRBV28
J: TRBJ2-5
CDR3: CASSLYGGAETQYF
DNA: TGTGCCAGCAGTTTATACGGGGGGGCAGAGACCCAGTACTTC

D: TRBD1
size: few
V: TRBV29-1
J: TRBJ2-5
CDR3: CRVGQAEETQYF
DNA: TGCAGAGTTGGACAGGCTGAAGAGACCCAGTACTTC

D: NA
size: few
V: TRBV7-9
J: TRBJ2-7
CDR3: CASSTSYEQYF
DNA: TGTGCCAGCAGCACTAGCTACGAGCAGTACTTC

D: NA
size: few
V: TRBV5-1
J: TRBJ1-1
CDR3: CASSFKTDTEAFF
DNA: TGCGCCAGCAGCTTCAAGACAGACACTGAAGCTTTCTTT

D: NA
size: NA
V: TRBV19
J: TRBJ1-1
CDR3: CASSWEGRAGTEAFF
DNA: TGTGCCAGTAGCTGGGAGGGCAGGGCGGGCACTGAAGCTTTCTTT